The 27 T cell receptor beta chains below come from one sample, sequenced in a study of blood T cell repertoires in COVID-19. Here immunoSEQ multiplex PCR was the method, and the copy in TCRdb shows in-frame clones only, minus some. The sample lists around 260,000 clones, 84% occurring once. Material for sequencing was PBMCs or T cells enriched from blood (not recorded which). The source of these receptors is a man aged 25-45 years with acute COVID-19.

J is TRBJ1-2 and V is TRBV30, with 8 bases lining up with TRBD1. Germline assignment: CDR1 GTSNPN and CDR2 SVGIG (reference sequence). J lost 8 bases, V lost 4 bases, and 9 bases had no gene match. The CDR3 has 13 amino acids. CDR3 nucleotides: TGTGCCTGGAATATGGGACAGGTTTTGGGCTACACCTTC. It yields the protein CAWNMGQVLGYTF.

V gene TRBV19 combines with J gene TRBJ2-1; 13 positions agree with TRBD2. The CDR3 extends over 17 amino acids. V was pared by 3 bases and J by 0 bases, with 2 bases of the junction left unmatched. Germline CDR1 and CDR2: LNHDA and SQIVND (reference sequence). The CDR3 loop is CASSIGTSGASYNEQFF. CDR3 DNA sequence: TGTGCCAGTAGTATCGGGACTAGCGGGGCCTCCTACAATGAGCAGTTCTTC.

The chain employs TRBV7-8 and TRBJ1-3; D not resolved. Per germline, CDR1 SGHVS and CDR2 FQNEAQ. The CDR3 has 14 amino acids. V lost 2 bases to trimming and J lost 1 base, with 6 bases between them. The CDR3 loop is CASSLIQSGNTIYF. The CDR3, as DNA: TGTGCCAGCAGCTTAATACAGTCTGGAAACACCATATATTTT.

V is TRBV7-6 and J is TRBJ2-1, with 9 bases that match TRBD2. Unmatched junction bases numbered 3, after V lost 3 bases and J lost 9 bases. CDR1 SGHVS and CDR2 FNYEAQ come from the germline V gene. The CDR3 is made up of 13 amino acids. In DNA form, the CDR3 reads TGTGCCAGCAGCTTGGTAGCGGGGGTTGAGCAGTTCTTC. Translation: CASSLVAGVEQFF.

The CDR3 region is CASSLARGTGELFF. The CDR3 DNA is TGTGCCAGCAGCTTAGCCCGGGGCACCGGGGAGCTGTTTTTT. The V and J genes are TRBV11-3 and TRBJ2-2; tentatively, D is TRBD2 (5 bases). Germline V gives CDR1 SGHNT, CDR2 YENEEA. The CDR3 totals 14 residues. Trimming took off 1 base at V and 4 bases at J, with 7 bases between the two ends.

V gene TRBV3-1 (or the pseudogene TRBV3-2) combines with J gene TRBJ1-1; no definite D call. Trimming removed 0 bases at V and 3 bases at J, with 5 bases between. The CDR3 is 13 amino acids. CDR1 and CDR2 (germline): LGHDT, YNNKEL (reference sequence). The CDR3 region has the DNA TGTGCCAGCAGCCAAGATATCTACACTGAAGCTTTCTTT. Translated: CASSQDIYTEAFF.

The chain carries TRBV2 and TRBJ1-4; possibly TRBD1 for D (5 bases). V was shortened by 4 bases and J by 7 bases, with 10 bases between the two germline ends. Germline V gene data show CDR1 as SNHLY and CDR2 as FYNNEI. The CDR3 contains 13 residues. The CDR3 here is CASSAGSGEKLFF. CDR3 sequence (DNA): TGTGCCAGCAGTGCAGGGTCGGGTGAAAAACTGTTTTTT.

This rearrangement joins TRBV3-1 (or the pseudogene TRBV3-2) to TRBJ2-1; a possible D gene is TRBD1 (6 bases). Per the germline V gene, CDR1 is LGHDT and CDR2 is YNNKEL (reference sequence). V was clipped by 4 bases and J by 0 bases, with 19 bases between them. CDR3 length: 18 amino acids. The CDR3 DNA follows: TGTGCCAGCAGCCTGGGGGTGTGGACGGACAGCTCCTACAATGAGCAGTTCTTC. This encodes CASSLGVWTDSSYNEQFF.

This clone was detected a few times. The genes are TRBV7-2 and TRBJ1-6; D gene uncertain. Germline CDR1 is SGHTA and CDR2 is FQGNSA. This CDR3 is 16 amino acids long. Trimming took off 5 bases at V and 0 bases at J, with 11 bases between the two ends. The CDR3 nucleotides are TGTGCCAGCAGCCTTAGACAAAGCTCCTATAATTCACCCCTCCACTTT. Its protein product is CASSLRQSSYNSPLHF.

J is TRBJ1-5 and V is TRBV5-4; TRBD1 agrees at 8 bases. With V trimmed by 1 base and J by 1 base, 1 base remained unmatched. This CDR3 is 15 amino acids long. Germline V gene data show CDR1 as SGHNT and CDR2 as YYREEE (reference sequence). The CDR3 here is CASSLQGASNQPQHF. DNA for the CDR3: TGTGCCAGCAGCTTGCAGGGGGCGAGCAATCAGCCCCAGCATTTT.

The V gene is TRBV12-3 or TRBV12-4, the J gene TRBJ1-6, with unresolved D. The CDR3 extends over 13 amino acids. The V gene lost 6 bases and the J gene lost 8 bases, with 11 bases spanning the gap. The CDR3 sequence is CASRPGDYSPLHF. CDR3 DNA sequence: TGTGCCAGCAGACCCGGGGATTATTCACCCCTCCACTTT.

The V gene is TRBV30, the J gene TRBJ1-6, with 7 bases aligning to TRBD1. This CDR3 is 14 amino acids long. Germline CDR1 reads GTSNPN; CDR2 reads SVGIG (reference sequence). Trimming cost V 0 bases and J 7 bases; bases outside gene matches: 3. CDR3 loop: CAWSVRGQNSPLHF. The CDR3 DNA reads as TGTGCCTGGAGTGTTAGGGGACAGAATTCACCCCTCCACTTT. The whole variable domain, filled in from reference TRBV30 and TRBJ1-6, reads SQTIHQWPATLVQPVGSPLSLECTVEGTSNPNLYWYRQAAGRGLQLLFYSVGIGQISSEVPQNLSASRPQDRQFILSSKKLLLSDSGFYLCAWSVRGQNSPLHFGNGTRLTVT.

This clone was detected only a few times. V is TRBV2 and J is TRBJ1-1; TRBD1 matches 8 bases. CDR1 SNHLY and CDR2 FYNNEI come from the germline V gene. The trim removed 6 bases at V and 10 bases at J, leaving 7 bases unmatched. The CDR3 contains 12 residues. The CDR3 coding sequence is TGTGCCAGCAGCGGACAGGGACGTGGAGCTTTCTTT. This codes for CASSGQGRGAFF.

J is TRBJ2-2 and V is TRBV24-1, with a possible D match to TRBD1 (5 bases). CDR1 is KGHDR and CDR2 is SFDVKD in the germline V gene. The V end lost 7 bases, the J end lost 0 bases, and 8 bases lay between the germline ends. The CDR3 covers 14 residues. CDR3 sequence reads: CATRGHTNTGELFF. The CDR3, as DNA: TGTGCCACCAGAGGACACACGAACACCGGGGAGCTGTTTTTT.

This chain connects TRBV30 to TRBJ1-1; D gene ambiguous. There are 12 residues in the CDR3. Germline V gives CDR1 GTSNPN, CDR2 SVGIG (reference sequence). The V end lost 5 bases, the J end lost 4 bases, and 11 bases lay between the germline ends. The CDR3 sequence: CAWAQIFTEAFF. Written as DNA, the CDR3 is TGTGCCTGGGCCCAGATTTTCACTGAAGCTTTCTTT.

This chain connects TRBV6-5 to TRBJ2-1; D unclear. Germline CDR1 MNHEY, CDR2 SVGAGI. V was shortened by 0 bases and J by 9 bases, with 6 bases between the two germline ends. This CDR3 region has 12 residues. Here the CDR3 reads CASSYSSSEQFF. CDR3 DNA: TGTGCCAGCAGTTACTCGAGCTCTGAGCAGTTCTTC.

The chain employs TRBV24-1 and TRBJ2-3; TRBD1 might be the D (6 bases). The CDR3 sequence is 16 residues long. CDR1 and CDR2 from the germline V gene are KGHDR and SFDVKD. Trimming removed 3 bases from V and 4 bases from J, with 16 bases in between. The CDR3 is CATSDVARGTPDTQYF. As DNA, the CDR3 is TGTGCCACCAGTGATGTAGCGAGGGGGACCCCAGATACGCAGTATTTT.

This clone has only a few counts. This chain uses TRBV11-2 with TRBJ2-6, with no clear D. V was cut by 6 bases and J by 2 bases, with 14 bases left in between. The CDR3 extends over 16 amino acids. Germline values: CDR1 SGHAT, CDR2 FQNNGV. Here the CDR3 DNA reads TGTGCCAGCAGTCCAGTGCCCTCAACTGGGGCCAACGTCCTGACTTTC. Translation gives CASSPVPSTGANVLTF.

V and J are TRBV7-2 and TRBJ1-3; tentatively, D is TRBD1 (5 bases). In germline, CDR1 is SGHTA, CDR2 FQGNSA. The V end was cut by 1 base, the J end by 1 base, with 11 bases between. The CDR3 spans 16 residues. The CDR3 DNA reads as TGTGCCAGCAGCTTAGTGGGGGGGTTTTCTGGAAACACCATATATTTT. Protein: CASSLVGGFSGNTIYF.

V and J are TRBV30 and TRBJ2-7; 8 bases map to TRBD2. The germline CDR1 and CDR2 sequences are GTSNPN and SVGIG (reference sequence). J gave up 6 bases and V 1 base, and 5 bases lay outside the gene matches. This CDR3 is 13 amino acids long. The CDR3 reads CAWSDRGTSEQYV. Here the CDR3 DNA reads TGTGCCTGGAGTGACCGCGGGACTAGCGAGCAGTACGTC.

This clone was picked up one time. The chain couples TRBV21-1 to TRBJ2-1; the table's D call, TRBD1, has no DNA check behind it. TRBV21-1 is flagged as a pseudogene. This CDR3 has 18 amino acids. In nucleotides, the CDR3 is TGTGCCAGCACCTACCCACACCTCAGGGACACCTGGGGCAATGAGCAGTTCTTC. Amino acid sequence: CASTYPHLRDTWGNEQFF.

The chain links TRBV9 to TRBJ2-2; perhaps TRBD2 as D (6 bases). V was clipped by 3 bases and J by 10 bases, with 13 bases between them. The CDR3 extends over 13 amino acids. Germline V gives CDR1 SGDLS, CDR2 YYNGEE. CDR3 sequence reads: CASSGGVTPELFF. The CDR3 DNA follows: TGTGCCAGCAGCGGGGGGGTCACCCCGGAGCTGTTTTTT.

The genes are TRBV2 and TRBJ1-1; D is unresolved. V was clipped by 4 bases and J by 1 base, with 7 bases between them. CDR1 and CDR2 (germline): SNHLY, FYNNEI. The CDR3 covers 13 residues. The CDR3 bases are TGTGCCAGCAGTGTCCGAGGGAACACTGAAGCTTTCTTT. Its protein product is CASSVRGNTEAFF.

The chain carries TRBV6-1 and TRBJ2-1, with D perhaps matching TRBD1 (5 bases). Germline CDR1 is MNHNS and CDR2 is SASEGT. V lost 3 bases, J lost 9 bases, and 15 bases lay in between. The CDR3 is made up of 14 amino acids. Here the CDR3 reads CASSDQVGAAEQFF. The CDR3 DNA reads as TGTGCCAGCAGTGATCAGGTAGGGGCTGCTGAGCAGTTCTTC.

This chain links TRBV25-1 with TRBJ1-4, with 7 bases aligning to TRBD1. With V trimmed by 8 bases and J by 7 bases, 7 bases remained unmatched. CDR1 and CDR2 (germline): MGHDK, SYGVNS. This CDR3 has 13 residues. The chain's CDR3 is CASSPGQSEKLFF. In DNA form, the CDR3 reads TGTGCCAGCTCCCCGGGACAGAGTGAAAAACTGTTTTTT. Full variable domain (outside the CDR3, taken from reference TRBV25-1 and TRBJ1-4): EADIYQTPRYLVIGTGKKITLECSQTMGHDKMYWYQQDPGMELHLIHYSYGVNSTEKGDLSSESTVSRIRTEHFPLTLESARPSHTSQYLCASSPGQSEKLFFGSGTQLSVL.

With respect to this clone: The sample contains more than one DNA sequence encoding this CDR3. The V and J genes are TRBV7-9 and TRBJ2-1; 8 nucleotides match TRBD1. Germline V gene lookup returns CDR1 SEHNR and CDR2 FQNEAQ (reference sequence). This CDR3 contains 15 residues. The ends lost 5 bases at V and 3 bases at J; junction bases unmatched: 6. This CDR3 is CASSPQGVSYNEQFF. CDR3 sequence (DNA): TGTGCCAGCAGCCCACAGGGGGTCAGCTACAATGAGCAGTTCTTC.

The chain couples TRBV24-1 to TRBJ1-2; 7 bases line up with TRBD1. The V segment lost 4 bases and the J segment 6 bases; nucleotides outside the gene matches: 16. CDR3 size: 17 residues. CDR1 is KGHDR and CDR2 is SFDVKD in the germline V gene. The DNA for the CDR3 is TGTGCCACCAGTGACCCTACCGTCCGGGACAGATCAAATGGCTACACCTTC. Translation: CATSDPTVRDRSNGYTF.